The sequence of this T cell receptor beta chain was determined in a study of cytomegalovirus exposure and HLA in healthy donors. Whole-study results and caveats: The study dropped some indistinguishable V segments, TRBV6-2 and TRBV6-3 among them.

With 60 Vbeta and 13 Jbeta primers, the PCR was carried out. In the original analysis: Roughly 11 million shared chains were among roughly 81 million unique TCR beta chains counted in a later analysis. Measured with immunoSEQ multiplex PCR; TCRdb has only the in-frame clones, and not every one. V, J and clone size reflect that table, while D and trimming were determined from the DNA. The repertoire table contains about 110,000 clones. V trimming: 4 bases; J trimming: 6 bases; junction bases outside the gene matches: 9. CDR3 length equals 16 residues. Germline V gives CDR1 MDHEN, CDR2 SYDVKM. Concerning this clone itself: Its specificity is unknown.

This receptor was taken from a man younger than 30 in good health and CMV-seronegative. Input material: PBMCs. The chain employs TRBV28 and TRBJ2-2, with 9 bases that match TRBD1. Here the CDR3 DNA reads TGTGCCAGCAGTTCCCCGGGACAGGGATTCCCCGGGGAGCTGTTTTTT. The encoded protein is CASSSPGQGFPGELFF.